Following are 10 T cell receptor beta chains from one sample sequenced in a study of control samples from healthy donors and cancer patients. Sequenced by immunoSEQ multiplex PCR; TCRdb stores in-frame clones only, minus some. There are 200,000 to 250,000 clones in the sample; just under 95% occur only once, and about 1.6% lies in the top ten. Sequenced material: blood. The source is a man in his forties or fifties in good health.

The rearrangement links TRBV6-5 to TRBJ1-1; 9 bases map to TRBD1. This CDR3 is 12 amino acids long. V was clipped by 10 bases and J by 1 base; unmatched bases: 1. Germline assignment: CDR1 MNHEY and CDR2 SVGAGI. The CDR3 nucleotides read TGTGCCAACAGGGGGCGGAACACTGAAGCTTTCTTT. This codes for CANRGRNTEAFF.

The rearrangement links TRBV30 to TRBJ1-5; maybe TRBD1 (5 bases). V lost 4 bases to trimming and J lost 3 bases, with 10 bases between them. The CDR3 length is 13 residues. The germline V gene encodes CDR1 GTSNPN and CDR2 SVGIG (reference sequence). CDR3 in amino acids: CAWTGQNNQPQHF. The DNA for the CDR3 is TGTGCCTGGACGGGGCAGAACAATCAGCCCCAGCATTTT.

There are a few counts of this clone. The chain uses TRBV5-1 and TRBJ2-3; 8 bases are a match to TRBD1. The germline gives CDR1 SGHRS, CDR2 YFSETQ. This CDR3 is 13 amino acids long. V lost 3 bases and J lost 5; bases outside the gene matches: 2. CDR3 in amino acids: CASSSDREDTQYF. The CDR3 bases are TGCGCCAGCAGCTCGGACAGGGAAGATACGCAGTATTTT.

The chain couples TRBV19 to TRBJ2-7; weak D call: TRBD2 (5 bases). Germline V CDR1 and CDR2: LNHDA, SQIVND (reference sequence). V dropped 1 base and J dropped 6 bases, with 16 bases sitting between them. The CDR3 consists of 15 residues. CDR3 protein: CASSIGGWRKREQYV. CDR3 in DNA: TGTGCCAGTAGTATAGGTGGGTGGAGGAAGCGCGAGCAGTACGTC.

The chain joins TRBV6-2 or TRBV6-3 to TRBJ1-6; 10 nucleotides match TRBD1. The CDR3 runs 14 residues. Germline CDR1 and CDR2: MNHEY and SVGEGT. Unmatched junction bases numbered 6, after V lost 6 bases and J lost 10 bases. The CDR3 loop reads CASSPGTGVSPLHF. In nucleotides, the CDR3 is TGTGCCAGCAGCCCCGGGACAGGGGTGTCACCCCTCCACTTT.

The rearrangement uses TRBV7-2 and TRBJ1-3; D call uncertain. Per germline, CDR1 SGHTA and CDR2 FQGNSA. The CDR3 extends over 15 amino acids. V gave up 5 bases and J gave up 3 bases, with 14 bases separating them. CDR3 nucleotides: TGTGCCAGCAGCCCTAGAGGAGGCGATGGAAACACCATATATTTT. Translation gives CASSPRGGDGNTIYF.

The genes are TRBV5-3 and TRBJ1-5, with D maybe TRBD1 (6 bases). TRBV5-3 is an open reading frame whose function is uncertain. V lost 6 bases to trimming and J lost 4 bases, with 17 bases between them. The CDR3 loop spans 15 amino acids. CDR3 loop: CARKRPGGPNQPQHF. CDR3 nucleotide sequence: TGTGCCAGAAAGAGGCCGGGGGGGCCTAATCAGCCCCAGCATTTT.

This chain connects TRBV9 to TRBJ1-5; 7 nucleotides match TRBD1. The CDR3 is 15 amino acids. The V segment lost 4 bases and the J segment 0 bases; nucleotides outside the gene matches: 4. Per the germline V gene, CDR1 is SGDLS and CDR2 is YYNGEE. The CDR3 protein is CASSTGAISNQPQHF. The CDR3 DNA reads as TGTGCCAGCAGCACAGGGGCGATTAGCAATCAGCCCCAGCATTTT.

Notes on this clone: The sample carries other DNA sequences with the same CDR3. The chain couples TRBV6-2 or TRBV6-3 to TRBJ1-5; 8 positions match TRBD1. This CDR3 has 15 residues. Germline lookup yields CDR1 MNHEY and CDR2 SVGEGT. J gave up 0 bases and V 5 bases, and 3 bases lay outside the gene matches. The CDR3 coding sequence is TGTGCCAGCAGTCCGACAGGGGTTAGCAATCAGCCCCAGCATTTT. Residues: CASSPTGVSNQPQHF.

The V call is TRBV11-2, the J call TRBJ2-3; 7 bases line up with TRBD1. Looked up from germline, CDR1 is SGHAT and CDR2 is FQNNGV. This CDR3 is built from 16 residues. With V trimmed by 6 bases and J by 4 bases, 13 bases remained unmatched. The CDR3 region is CASRNRDRSFADTQYF. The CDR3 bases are TGTGCCAGCAGAAACCGGGACAGATCTTTTGCAGATACGCAGTATTTT.